The 28 T cell receptor beta chains presented below share a single source sample, sequenced in a study of T cell responses to AZD1222 COVID-19 vaccine. Profiled with immunoSEQ multiplex PCR; TCRdb holds only in-frame clones, not every one. This sample has around 140,000 clones, with almost 85% found just once. The sample here was peripheral blood, taken 28 days after the second dose of the MenACWY control vaccine. The receptors originated from an adult who received the MenACWY meningococcal vaccine as a control.

The genes are TRBV24-1 and TRBJ2-7, with 8 bases that match TRBD2. After removal of 4 bases from V and 2 bases from J, the junction contained 9 bases not matched to a gene. This CDR3 has 16 residues. Looked up from germline, CDR1 is KGHDR and CDR2 is SFDVKD. Here the CDR3 DNA reads TGTGCCACCAGTGAGCGTACTAGCGGATATACCTACGAGCAGTACTTC. It is translated as CATSERTSGYTYEQYF.

The gene calls are TRBV5-5 and TRBJ2-5, with 7 positions matching TRBD2. Germline V CDR1 and CDR2: SGHKS, YYEKEE (reference sequence). The trim removed 1 base at V and 4 bases at J, leaving 10 bases unmatched. The CDR3 is made up of 16 amino acids. The CDR3 loop is CASSLRVSGGGETQYF. The CDR3 coding sequence is TGTGCCAGCAGCTTGAGGGTTTCGGGGGGTGGAGAGACCCAGTACTTC.

This chain's CDR3 is CASSPGLYGYTF. CDR3 nucleotide sequence: TGTGCCAGCAGTCCCGGGCTCTATGGCTACACCTTC. V gene TRBV28 combines with J gene TRBJ1-2, with no clear D. The germline V gene encodes CDR1 MDHEN and CDR2 SYDVKM. Trimming took off 5 bases at V and 4 bases at J, with 8 bases between the two ends. This CDR3 has 12 amino acids.

This clone came up once. CDR3 bases: TGCGCCAGCAGCGAACAGGGAGTTGCTGATTCACCCCTCCACTTT. Encoded protein: CASSEQGVADSPLHF. V gene TRBV5-1 combines with J gene TRBJ1-6, with a possible D match to TRBD1 (6 bases). V lost 4 bases and J 8 bases, leaving 16 bases between the germline ends. The CDR3 length is 15 residues. CDR1 and CDR2 (germline): SGHRS, YFSETQ.

The CDR3 DNA sequence: TGTGCCAGTAGTATGGTAGACAGCCATGGCTACACCTTC. Translated: CASSMVDSHGYTF. This chain joins TRBV19 and TRBJ1-2; possibly TRBD1 for D (5 bases). V shed 3 bases and J shed 6 bases, with 11 bases lying between them. The CDR3 totals 13 residues. The germline V gene has CDR1 LNHDA and CDR2 SQIVND (reference sequence).

This clone came up once. The rearrangement links TRBV18 to TRBJ2-7; D is unresolved. Looked up from germline, CDR1 is KGHSH and CDR2 is LQKENI. This CDR3 contains 11 residues. Trimming shortened V by 4 bases and J by 3 bases, and 4 bases separated the two germline ends. CDR3 sequence reads: CASSQNYEQYF. Written as DNA, the CDR3 is TGTGCCAGCTCACAAAACTACGAGCAGTACTTC.

The sample holds a few counts of this clone. The chain has TRBV11-1 and TRBJ2-2, with D possibly matching TRBD1 (5 bases). Trimming stripped 6 bases from V and 4 bases from J, with 12 bases between. CDR1 is SGHAT, CDR2 FQDESV, per germline (reference sequence). The CDR3 contains 14 residues. The DNA of the CDR3 is TGTGCCAGCAGTCGCAGTAGGGGCACCGGGGAGCTGTTTTTT. Translated, it gives CASSRSRGTGELFF.

The rearrangement uses TRBV19 and TRBJ2-7, with TRBD1 identical over 7 bases. The CDR3 contains 15 residues. Losses at the gene ends were 4 bases for V and 2 bases for J; bases not matched to a gene: 8. Germline V gene sequence: CDR1 LNHDA, CDR2 SQIVND (reference sequence). CDR3: CASSTPTGRTYEQYF. The CDR3 DNA follows: TGTGCCAGTAGTACCCCGACAGGGCGAACCTACGAGCAGTACTTC.

The V and J genes are TRBV5-1 and TRBJ2-7; D perhaps matches TRBD1 (7 bases). Germline lookup yields CDR1 SGHRS and CDR2 YFSETQ. Trimming took 0 bases from V and 3 from J, leaving 10 bases between them. There are 14 residues in the CDR3. In DNA, the CDR3 is TGCGCCAGCAGCTTGGCGCAGGGGGGCTACGAGCAGTACGTC. Translating it yields CASSLAQGGYEQYV.

Only a few counts were recorded for this clone. The chain is built from TRBV6-1 and TRBJ2-5; 7 nucleotides line up with TRBD1. Germline assignment: CDR1 MNHNS and CDR2 SASEGT. The V and J ends lost 1 base and 3 bases, in that order; junction bases with no gene match: 8. This CDR3 region has 16 residues. The CDR3 DNA is TGTGCCAGCAGTGAAGTGCCCACAGGGGTCAAAGAGACCCAGTACTTC. It yields the protein CASSEVPTGVKETQYF.

The chain links TRBV11-3 to TRBJ2-7, with 7 bases aligning to TRBD1. Germline trimming cut 5 bases from V and 2 bases from J; bases unmatched to any gene: 15. Germline V gene lookup returns CDR1 SGHNT and CDR2 YENEEA. The CDR3 is 17 amino acids. The CDR3 loop reads CASSRLQDRANPYEQYF. The CDR3 bases are TGTGCCAGCAGCCGGCTTCAAGACAGGGCTAACCCCTACGAGCAGTACTTC.

This clone was counted only a few times. The rearrangement uses TRBV9 and TRBJ1-1; D unresolved. Germline CDR1 is SGDLS and CDR2 is YYNGEE. The length of the CDR3 is 15 residues. The V and J ends lost 1 base and 5 bases respectively, with 15 bases between them. The CDR3, as DNA: TGTGCCAGCAGCGTAAATAGGGTACCGGGAACTGAAGCTTTCTTT. Translated, it gives CASSVNRVPGTEAFF.

The chain is built from TRBV25-1 and TRBJ2-7, with 9 bases aligning to TRBD1. This CDR3 comprises 14 residues. Germline CDR1 MGHDK, CDR2 SYGVNS. V dropped 10 bases and J dropped 10; count of bases not matched to a gene: 17. The chain's CDR3 is CATIQGALSSLQYV. Here the CDR3 DNA reads TGTGCCACTATACAGGGGGCGCTTTCCAGTCTTCAGTACGTC.

The chain is built from TRBV27 and TRBJ2-1; TRBD1 aligns across 9 bases. The CDR3 is 14 residues long. The germline gives CDR1 MNHEY, CDR2 SMNVEV (reference sequence). V shed 2 bases, J shed 8 bases, and the junction held 4 bases outside the gene matches. CDR3 region: CASSLLGQGDEQFF. The CDR3 nucleotides read TGTGCCAGCAGTTTACTGGGACAGGGCGATGAGCAGTTCTTC.

The gene calls are TRBV5-4 and TRBJ1-3; a possible D gene is TRBD1 (6 bases). Trimming removed 4 bases at V and 1 base at J, with 9 bases between. Germline V CDR1 and CDR2: SGHNT, YYREEE (reference sequence). The length of the CDR3 is 14 residues. CDR3 coding DNA: TGTGCCAGCAGCGACAGGAGTTCTGGAAACACCATATATTTT. Translated, it gives CASSDRSSGNTIYF.

The J gene is TRBJ2-3, the V gene TRBV5-1; 8 nucleotides line up with TRBD1. This CDR3 comprises 16 residues. V was clipped by 4 bases and J by 3 bases; unmatched bases: 10. Germline V gives CDR1 SGHRS, CDR2 YFSETQ. The chain's CDR3 is CASSGAAGGITDTQYF. Written as DNA, the CDR3 is TGCGCCAGCAGCGGGGCCGCAGGGGGCATAACAGATACGCAGTATTTT.

This sequence joins TRBV27 and TRBJ2-1, with D unclear. This CDR3 is built from 17 residues. Trimming removed 5 bases at V and 6 bases at J, with 23 bases between. Per the germline V gene, CDR1 is MNHEY and CDR2 is SMNVEV (reference sequence). The CDR3 is CASSPTSPAQIINEQFF. CDR3 in DNA: TGTGCCAGCAGTCCGACCTCGCCGGCCCAGATCATCAATGAGCAGTTCTTC.

The chain couples TRBV28 to TRBJ1-4; TRBD1 might be the D (5 bases). V was trimmed by 3 bases and J by 10 bases, leaving 15 bases between them. Germline assignment: CDR1 MDHEN and CDR2 SYDVKM. The CDR3 is 14 residues long. CDR3 in DNA: TGTGCCAGCAGTTTGATAGGGACTTATGGAAAACTGTTTTTT. Amino acids: CASSLIGTYGKLFF.

This sequence joins TRBV6-5 and TRBJ1-1; D is unclear. The CDR3 runs to 14 residues. Germline CDR1 reads MNHEY; CDR2 reads SVGAGI. Trimming took 4 bases from V and 1 from J, leaving 10 bases between them. In DNA, the CDR3 is TGTGCCAGCAGTTCCCGGTGGGGGAACACTGAAGCTTTCTTT. It encodes CASSSRWGNTEAFF.

J is TRBJ1-4 and V is TRBV7-9; the D gene is possibly TRBD1 (5 bases). Trimming took 1 base from V and 6 from J, leaving 9 bases between them. This CDR3 is built from 14 residues. The germline V gene has CDR1 SEHNR and CDR2 FQNEAQ (reference sequence). The CDR3 nucleotides read TGTGCCAGCAGCTTAGGGGGCAGGGATGAAAAACTGTTTTTT. The encoded protein is CASSLGGRDEKLFF.

This sequence joins TRBV19 and TRBJ1-4, with D perhaps TRBD1 (5 bases). V lost 2 bases and J lost 5, with 15 bases in between. Germline loops: CDR1 LNHDA, CDR2 SQIVND (reference sequence). The CDR3 consists of 16 residues. The CDR3 nucleotides are TGTGCCAGTAGTATACGTCGGGGGGTCAGGAATGAAAAACTGTTTTTT. Amino acids: CASSIRRGVRNEKLFF.

DNA for the CDR3: TGTGCCAGACGAAGCCCTCTAATTACCGGGGAGCTGTTTTTT. Amino acid sequence: CARRSPLITGELFF. The chain uses TRBV7-3 and TRBJ2-2; the D is unclear. Deletions cut 9 bases from V and 5 bases from J, with 16 bases between. CDR3 size: 14 residues. The germline V gene encodes CDR1 SGHTA and CDR2 FQGTGA.

The rearrangement uses TRBV19 and TRBJ1-1; D call uncertain. Trimming cost V 5 bases and J 2 bases, with 18 bases left between them. This CDR3 contains 16 residues. CDR1 is LNHDA and CDR2 is SQIVND in the germline V gene (reference sequence). The CDR3 sequence: CASSFPPQRGNTEAFF. The DNA of the CDR3 is TGTGCCAGTAGTTTCCCCCCTCAACGGGGAAACACTGAAGCTTTCTTT.

The CDR3 protein is CASSVDSGTQYF. For the CDR3, the DNA is TGTGCCAGCAGCGTCGACTCGGGGACCCAGTACTTC. The genes are TRBV11-3 and TRBJ2-5, with D unclear. Germline CDR1 SGHNT, CDR2 YENEEA. The germline V and J ends were trimmed by 5 bases and 7 bases, with 11 bases remaining between them. The length of the CDR3 is 12 residues.

The gene calls are TRBV28 and TRBJ1-5; a weak D match, TRBD1 (5 bases). This CDR3 region has 13 residues. CDR1 is MDHEN and CDR2 is SYDVKM in the germline V gene. The V end was cut by 6 bases, the J end by 5 bases, with 11 bases between. CDR3 amino acids: CASRRQMDQPQHF. The CDR3 DNA is TGTGCCAGCAGAAGACAGATGGATCAGCCCCAGCATTTT. The full variable domain, completed using reference TRBV28 and TRBJ1-5, is DVKVTQSSRYLVKRTGEKVFLECVQDMDHENMFWYRQDPGLGLRLIYFSYDVKMKEKGDIPEGYSVSREKKERFSLILESASTNQTSMYLCASRRQMDQPQHFGDGTRLSIL.

The table lists this clone with a count of one. The CDR3 DNA reads TGTGCCGCGAGGGACCATAGCAATCAGCCCCAGCATTTT. Translated: CAARDHSNQPQHF. The chain recombines TRBV6-6 with TRBJ1-5; a possible D gene is TRBD1 (5 bases). Germline V CDR1 and CDR2: MNHNY, SVGAGI (reference sequence). Trimming took 11 bases from V and 0 from J, leaving 11 bases between them. The CDR3 consists of 13 residues.

The CDR3 sequence is CASSDQGSGSGTGELFF. The CDR3 coding sequence is TGTGCCAGCAGTGACCAGGGTAGCGGGAGCGGCACCGGGGAGCTGTTTTTT. The V gene is TRBV6-4, the J gene TRBJ2-2; 9 bases are shared with TRBD2. J lost 4 bases, V lost 2 bases, and 8 bases had no gene match. Germline-derived CDR1 and CDR2 are MRHNA and SNTAGT. The CDR3 has 17 amino acids.

The chain joins TRBV20-1 to TRBJ1-1; tentative D call: TRBD1 (5 bases). This CDR3 has 11 residues. Germline CDR1 reads DFQATT; CDR2 reads SNEGSKA (reference sequence). Trimming took 4 bases from V and 7 from J, leaving 10 bases between them. The CDR3 bases are TGCAGTGCTAAAAAGACAGTTGAAGCTTTCTTT. It specifies CSAKKTVEAFF.